This T cell receptor beta chain originates from a study of cytomegalovirus exposure and HLA in healthy donors. Turning to the study itself: Later, an analysis reported that the 95 to 150 validation repertoires had used the same platform as the approximately 670 first-cohort repertoires.

General observations from the study: Reports described diagnosis of cytomegalovirus status by the classifier as highly specific and sensitive. Most TCR sequences were seen very rarely across donors, but some public TCRs occurred in many. The authors listed 164 TCR beta chains as cytomegalovirus-associated.

The germline V gene has CDR1 SGHDN and CDR2 FVKESK. CDR3 length: 13 residues. The data were produced by immunoSEQ multiplex PCR, yet TCRdb's version contains in-frame clones alone and is incomplete. Among 60,000 to 65,000 clones listed, roughly 95% were seen once. On this clone itself: The antigen remains unidentified. One end of the junction varies from germline; a read error may be responsible.

Material for sequencing was PBMCs. This receptor was identified in a woman aged 18-35 years in good health and CMV-seronegative. V usage is TRBV14 and J usage is TRBJ2-7, with 11 bases fitting TRBD1. As DNA, the CDR3 is TGTGCCAGCAGCCACACCCCGGGACAGGGGGTCTGCTTC. Its protein product is CASSHTPGQGVCF.